A selection of T cell receptor beta chains follows, all from one sample in a study of T cell changes during pregnancy in multiple sclerosis. This table comes from immunoSEQ multiplex PCR, and its TCRdb copy is limited to in-frame clones, with some not included. In the table there are tens of thousands of clones, roughly 91% of which are singletons. The sequences come from peripheral blood, collected in the third trimester of pregnancy. These receptors came from a female donor with multiple sclerosis, enrolled in a pregnancy study. The CDR3 runs from the conserved cysteine through the conserved F or W. A D gene is named only where the DNA matches it firmly. Size is omitted from some rows. Given values are once, few, many or a class for expanded clones.

D,V,J,size,DNA,CDR3
.,TRBV10-2,TRBJ1-6,.,TGCGCCAGCAGTAGCCGGGAACCCTATAATTCACCCCTCCACTTT,CASSSREPYNSPLHF
.,TRBV6-4,TRBJ1-6,.,TGTGCCAGCAGTGAGCAGGCCACAAATTCACCCCTCCACTTT,CASSEQATNSPLHF
.,TRBV30,TRBJ1-2,.,TGTGCCTATAGCGGGGACTTTTATGGCTACACCTTC,CAYSGDFYGYTF
.,TRBV5-1,TRBJ1-1,.,TGCGCCAGCAGCTTCTCCAGGGTGAACACTGAAGCTTTCTTT,CASSFSRVNTEAFF
.,TRBV4-3,TRBJ1-1,.,TGCGCCAGCAGCCAACAAAGAGGTCTTGAAGCTTTCTTT,CASSQQRGLEAFF
.,TRBV5-1,TRBJ2-5,.,TGCGCCAGCAGCTTGGAGCACCAAGAGACCCAGTACTTC,CASSLEHQETQYF
.,TRBV11-2,TRBJ1-4,.,TGTGCCAGCAGCACTACAGGGTATCGCAATAATGAAAAACTGTTTTTT,CASSTTGYRNNEKLFF
.,TRBV6-1,TRBJ2-2,.,TGTGCCAGCAAAGAAGGGGGGGAAGGCACCGGGGAGCTGTTTTTT,CASKEGGEGTGELFF
TRBD1,TRBV15,TRBJ1-6,.,TGTGCCACCAGCAGATCCGGACAGGGCTCACCCCTCCACTTT,CATSRSGQGSPLHF
TRBD2,TRBV7-6,TRBJ2-5,.,TGTGCCAGCAGCCCAAATTCGGGGGGAGAGACCCAGTACTTC,CASSPNSGGETQYF
TRBD1,TRBV19,TRBJ1-3,.,TGTGCCAGTAGTATGCAGGGGGCGGAGGGAAACACCATATATTTT,CASSMQGAEGNTIYF
TRBD2,TRBV5-1,TRBJ2-5,.,TGCGCCAGCACCTCCTGGGGGGGTAGGGAGACCCAGTACTTC,CASTSWGGRETQYF
.,TRBV5-1,TRBJ1-1,.,TGCGCCAGCAGCTTGTCTTTTTCGCTCCTTCGGGGTGAAGCTTTCTTT,CASSLSFSLLRGEAFF
TRBD1,TRBV6-5,TRBJ1-6,.,TGTGCCAGCAGTTACCCGAAGACAGGGGCTTCACCCCTCCACTTT,CASSYPKTGASPLHF
.,TRBV2,TRBJ2-2,.,TGTGCCAGCAGGGGGGCGCGGGCGAACACCGGGGAGCTGTTTTTT,CASRGARANTGELFF
TRBD1,TRBV6-1,TRBJ1-2,.,TGTGCCAGCAGTGAAAGAACAGGGGGCAACTATGGCTACACCTTC,CASSERTGGNYGYTF
.,TRBV18,TRBJ2-5,.,TGTGCCAGCTCACCACACGGGGAGACCCAGTACTTC,CASSPHGETQYF
.,TRBV27,TRBJ1-2,.,TGTGCCAGCAGTTTGTCCGGGGGAGTCTACACCTTC,CASSLSGGVYTF
.,TRBV18,TRBJ1-1,.,TGTGCCAGCTCACGCACGGACAGCTTGAACACTGAAGCTTTCTTT,CASSRTDSLNTEAFF
.,TRBV10-2,TRBJ2-5,.,TGCGCCAGCAGTGTACAAGAGACCCAGTACTTC,CASSVQETQYF
.,TRBV2,TRBJ2-3,.,TGTGCCAGCAGGGGGACTGCCACAGATACGCAGTATTTT,CASRGTATDTQYF
TRBD1,TRBV5-5,TRBJ2-7,.,TGTGCCAGCAGCTTGGGTCACAGGGGATACGAGCAGTACTTC,CASSLGHRGYEQYF
.,TRBV10-3,TRBJ1-1,once,TGTGCCATCAACAAAGGACAGACTAACACTGAAGCTTTCTTT,CAINKGQTNTEAFF
.,TRBV5-1,TRBJ1-2,.,TGCGCCAGCAGCCCGCCCCCTGTGGGGCTTTTGGGAACCTTC,CASSPPPVGLLGTF
TRBD1,TRBV4-3,TRBJ2-7,.,TGCGCCAGCAGCCAACGCCTGACGGGACAGGGATACGAGCAGTACTTC,CASSQRLTGQGYEQYF
.,TRBV5-1,TRBJ2-3,.,TGCGCCAGCAGGCGAGGGATTAACACAGATACGCAGTATTTT,CASRRGINTDTQYF
.,TRBV6-1,TRBJ1-5,.,TGTGCCAGCAGTGAGTCTATGGGCAGCAATCAGCCCCAGCATTTT,CASSESMGSNQPQHF
.,TRBV4-1,TRBJ2-2,.,TGCGCCAGCAGCCAAGATGAAGGGGAACAGGGCGGGGAGCTGTTTTTT,CASSQDEGEQGGELFF
TRBD1,TRBV19,TRBJ2-1,.,TGTGCCAGTACTCCCCTGACAGGGAGCTTTTCCTACAATGAGCAGTTCTTC,CASTPLTGSFSYNEQFF
TRBD1,TRBV5-5,TRBJ1-6,.,TGTGCCAGCAGCGCCACGGGACAGGGCGGCTCACCCCTCCACTTT,CASSATGQGGSPLHF
.,TRBV12-1,TRBJ2-1,.,TGTGCCAGCAGCGTTGGGTCTAGCGGGGGGGCCATACGGACCTACAATGAGCAGTTCTTC,CASSVGSSGGAIRTYNEQFF
.,TRBV18,TRBJ2-5,once,TGTGCCAGCTCACCATCGGTAGCAGCCCAAGAGACCCAGTACTTC,CASSPSVAAQETQYF
.,TRBV5-6,TRBJ1-1,.,TGTGCCAGCACCCCAGGGTGGGCCACTGAAGCTTTCTTT,CASTPGWATEAFF
TRBD2,TRBV7-6,TRBJ2-2,once,TGTGCCAGCAGCTTACGGGGGGGGCAGAACACCGGGGAGCTGTTTTTT,CASSLRGGQNTGELFF
TRBD1,TRBV5-8,TRBJ2-5,.,TGTGCCAGCAGCCTGGACAGGGGACAGGAGACCCAGTACTTC,CASSLDRGQETQYF
.,TRBV5-1,TRBJ2-7,.,TGCGCCAGCAGCATGACAGGCTCCGGATACTCCTACGAGCAGTACTTC,CASSMTGSGYSYEQYF
.,TRBV6-5,TRBJ2-5,.,TGTGCCAGCAGTTACCATACTAGTACGGAGACCCAGTACTTC,CASSYHTSTETQYF
.,TRBV11-1,TRBJ1-3,.,TGTGCCAGCAGCTTACAGGGGCCCTTCTCTGGAAACACCATATATTTT,CASSLQGPFSGNTIYF
.,TRBV4-1,TRBJ1-1,.,TGCGCCAGCTCAGGGCCTCTGAAAAACACTGAAGCTTTCTTT,CASSGPLKNTEAFF
TRBD1,TRBV5-1,TRBJ2-7,once,TGCGCCAGCAGCGTGACAGGGCTACGGTCCTACGAGCAGTACTTC,CASSVTGLRSYEQYF